The source of this T cell receptor beta chain is a study of vaccination effects on CD4 cells after COVID-19. This clone has just a few counts. Its antigen is unknown. Antigen-specific CD4+ T cells were expanded with viral peptide pools in the ViraFEST assay before sequencing. The culture ran for 10 to 11 days, and then CD4+ T cells were isolated. Testing of the vaccine recipients showed negative nucleocapsid antibodies and no prior SARS-CoV-2 infection. IL-2 medium took the place of half the medium on both days 3 and 7. Notes on the study in general: Clones induced by infection and by vaccine showed marked clonal contraction late after vaccination. Cross-reaction with common cold coronaviruses was seen in only 1 of 255 vaccine-induced clones from healthy vaccinees.

TCRdb's table, derived via immunoSEQ multiplex PCR, lists solely in-frame clones and lacks some. The data hold about 55,000 clones, with approximately 70% observed a single time. This clonotype originated in a human donor who received a COVID-19 vaccine. Sequenced here: CD4+ T cells from PBMCs cultured with SARS-CoV-2 spike peptides, sampled before COVID-19 vaccination.

CDR3 amino acids: CARSIRGRVIDYGYTF. CDR3 coding DNA: TGTGCCAGAAGCATCCGGGGGAGGGTAATTGACTATGGCTACACCTTC. The genes are TRBV5-3 and TRBJ1-2; D possibly corresponds to TRBD1 (5 bases). TRBV5-3 counts as an open reading frame of uncertain function. Trimming took off 4 bases at V and 3 bases at J, with 19 bases between the two ends. The CDR3 is made up of 16 amino acids.